The 25 T cell receptor beta chains reported below all come from one sample, sequenced in a study of T cell responses to AZD1222 COVID-19 vaccine. This table comes from immunoSEQ multiplex PCR, and its TCRdb copy is limited to in-frame clones, with some not included. The sample gives 150,000 or so clones, 80% to 95% of which show up once; 3.6% is in the top ten. Sequenced here: peripheral blood, sampled 28 days after the second AZD1222 dose. Receptors were obtained from an adult who received the AZD1222 COVID-19 vaccine.

This chain uses TRBV7-2 with TRBJ2-1, with D perhaps matching TRBD1 (5 bases). Germline V CDR1 and CDR2: SGHTA, FQGNSA. Trimming shortened V by 1 base and J by 5 bases, and 12 bases separated the two germline ends. The CDR3 is made up of 15 amino acids. The CDR3 DNA sequence: TGTGCCAGCAGCTTAGTGGGGCGGCCAAACAATGAGCAGTTCTTC. Translating it yields CASSLVGRPNNEQFF.

The chain couples TRBV19 to TRBJ1-1; D call uncertain. V was clipped by 9 bases and J by 4 bases, with 15 bases between them. The CDR3 loop spans 13 amino acids. The germline V gene encodes CDR1 LNHDA and CDR2 SQIVND (reference sequence). For the CDR3, the DNA is TGTGCCAGCGCACTTGGGGAGGTCACTGAAGCTTTCTTT. Its protein is CASALGEVTEAFF.

The chain recombines TRBV11-2 with TRBJ1-2; 7 bases map to TRBD1. The CDR3 is 16 residues long. J was trimmed by 4 bases and V by 0 bases; bases with no gene match: 8. Germline V gene data show CDR1 as SGHAT and CDR2 as FQNNGV. The chain's CDR3 is CASSLESWQGGYGYTF. In nucleotides, the CDR3 is TGTGCCAGCAGCTTAGAATCGTGGCAGGGGGGCTATGGCTACACCTTC.

This clone was recorded a few times. The V call is TRBV30, the J call TRBJ2-3; D tentatively reads TRBD1 or TRBD2 (6 bases each). The germline gives CDR1 GTSNPN, CDR2 SVGIG (reference sequence). Trimming left V 2 bases short and J 0 bases short, with 9 bases between. The CDR3 totals 14 residues. CDR3 sequence reads: CAWSPGASTDTQYF. The CDR3 DNA sequence: TGTGCCTGGAGTCCGGGGGCAAGCACAGATACGCAGTATTTT.

The chain uses TRBV19 and TRBJ1-1, with 10 bases identical to TRBD1. Losses at the gene ends were 5 bases for V and 6 bases for J; bases not matched to a gene: 6. CDR3 length: 14 residues. Germline-derived CDR1 and CDR2 are LNHDA and SQIVND (reference sequence). The CDR3 coding sequence is TGTGCCAGTAGTCCGGGACAGGGGTTGCCTGAAGCTTTCTTT. It encodes CASSPGQGLPEAFF. Looking up the rest from reference TRBV19 and TRBJ1-1 gives the full variable domain: DGGITQSPKYLFRKEGQNVTLSCEQNLNHDAMYWYRQDPGQGLRLIYYSQIVNDFQKGDIAEGYSVSREKKESFPLTVTSAQKNPTAFYLCASSPGQGLPEAFFGQGTRLTVV.

V is TRBV20-1 and J is TRBJ2-7, with D tentatively TRBD2 (6 bases). Looked up from germline, CDR1 is DFQATT and CDR2 is SNEGSKA (reference sequence). This CDR3 comprises 14 residues. Trimming left V 3 bases short and J 1 base short, with 13 bases between. CDR3 in amino acids: CSASLSGGSYEQYF. The CDR3 coding sequence is TGCAGTGCTAGTCTTTCAGGAGGGTCCTACGAGCAGTACTTC.

The J gene is TRBJ1-2, the V gene TRBV2, with 8 bases matching TRBD1. Germline CDR1 reads SNHLY; CDR2 reads FYNNEI. There are 13 residues in the CDR3. Unmatched junction bases numbered 8, after V lost 7 bases and J lost 7 bases. CDR3 DNA: TGTGCCAGCACTGAGACAGGGGCGGTTGGCTACACCTTC. It yields the protein CASTETGAVGYTF. Drawing the rest from reference TRBV2 and TRBJ1-2, the complete variable domain is EPEVTQTPSHQVTQMGQEVILRCVPISNHLYFYWYRQILGQKVEFLVSFYNNEISEKSEIFDDQFSVERPDGSNFTLKIRSTKLEDSAMYFCASTETGAVGYTFGSGTRLTVV.

The gene calls are TRBV2 and TRBJ1-2; 12 nucleotides align to TRBD1. The CDR3 loop spans 15 amino acids. Per germline, CDR1 SNHLY and CDR2 FYNNEI. After removal of 8 bases from V and 7 bases from J, the junction contained 11 bases not matched to a gene. The CDR3, as DNA: TGTGCCAGCGGTTCCGGGACAGGGGGCTTCGGTGGCTACACCTTC. Translating it yields CASGSGTGGFGGYTF.

The V gene is TRBV20-1, the J gene TRBJ2-1; D call uncertain. Trimming shortened V by 0 bases and J by 7 bases, and 4 bases separated the two germline ends. This CDR3 is 11 amino acids long. From germline, CDR1 is DFQATT and CDR2 SNEGSKA (reference sequence). This CDR3 is CSARESNEQFF. The CDR3 nucleotides read TGCAGTGCTAGAGAATCGAATGAGCAGTTCTTC.

This chain joins TRBV5-4 and TRBJ2-4; possibly TRBD2 for D (5 bases). The ends were cut back, 4 bases at V and 0 bases at J, with 14 bases in the middle. There are 16 residues in the CDR3. The germline V gene encodes CDR1 SGHNT and CDR2 YYREEE (reference sequence). CDR3 residues: CASSLAADLAKNIQYF. The CDR3 DNA reads as TGTGCCAGCAGCCTAGCTGCGGATTTAGCCAAAAACATTCAGTACTTC.

This clone was seen once. This CDR3 is CASSYSFNQPQHF. For the CDR3, the DNA is TGTGCCAGCAGCTACTCCTTCAATCAGCCCCAGCATTTT. V usage is TRBV27 and J usage is TRBJ1-5; D remains unclear. Between the trimmed V and J ends, which lost 6 bases and 3 bases, there was a span of 9 bases. This CDR3 has 13 amino acids. Looked up from germline, CDR1 is MNHEY and CDR2 is SMNVEV (reference sequence).

The chain has TRBV19 and TRBJ1-5; D is unclear. V lost 3 bases and J lost 0, with 3 bases in between. This CDR3 is 13 amino acids long. CDR1 LNHDA and CDR2 SQIVND come from the germline V gene (reference sequence). CDR3 in amino acids: CASSMTSNQPQHF. The CDR3 bases are TGTGCCAGTAGTATGACTAGCAATCAGCCCCAGCATTTT.

With respect to this clone: Relative to the germline gene, one junction end is altered; a read error may explain this. V usage is TRBV4-2 and J usage is TRBJ2-1, with 8 nucleotides matching TRBD2. CDR3 length: 16 residues. Germline V lookup: CDR1 LGHNA, CDR2 YNFKEQ. Written as DNA, the CDR3 is TGTGCCAGCAGCGAAGAGCGGGAGCGGGACTACAATGAGCAGTTCTTC. Its translation: CASSEERERDYNEQFF.

This chain connects TRBV28 to TRBJ1-5, with D maybe TRBD1 (5 bases). The CDR3 extends over 16 amino acids. Looked up from germline, CDR1 is MDHEN and CDR2 is SYDVKM. Trimming removed 3 bases at V and 2 bases at J, with 14 bases between. Here the CDR3 reads CASSFLGRGGNQPQHF. The CDR3 DNA reads as TGTGCCAGCAGTTTTTTGGGCCGGGGCGGCAATCAGCCCCAGCATTTT. Full variable domain (remainder filled in from reference TRBV28 and TRBJ1-5): DVKVTQSSRYLVKRTGEKVFLECVQDMDHENMFWYRQDPGLGLRLIYFSYDVKMKEKGDIPEGYSVSREKKERFSLILESASTNQTSMYLCASSFLGRGGNQPQHFGDGTRLSIL.

This clone was observed a few times. The V and J genes are TRBV7-2 and TRBJ2-7, with D perhaps matching TRBD1 or TRBD2 (5 bases each). V lost 4 bases to trimming and J lost 0 bases, with 16 bases between them. Germline CDR1 SGHTA, CDR2 FQGNSA. The CDR3 extends over 16 amino acids. The CDR3 DNA is TGTGCCAGCAGCTCTGGGGGAAGCGGACGCTCCTACGAGCAGTACTTC. Translating gives CASSSGGSGRSYEQYF.

This clone was counted between two and nine times. The J gene is TRBJ1-6, the V gene TRBV5-1; D unclear. The V end lost 1 base, the J end lost 0 bases, and 8 bases lay between the germline ends. The CDR3 has 16 amino acids. Germline V lookup: CDR1 SGHRS, CDR2 YFSETQ. CDR3 DNA: TGCGCCAGCAGCTTGATCCAGGCCTCCTATAATTCACCCCTCCACTTT. It encodes CASSLIQASYNSPLHF.

The chain carries TRBV6-5 and TRBJ1-1; D perhaps matches TRBD1 (5 bases). The CDR3 runs 16 residues. V was pared by 2 bases and J by 0 bases, with 13 bases between. Germline V lookup: CDR1 MNHEY, CDR2 SVGAGI. CDR3 in amino acids: CASSYGATFMNTEAFF. The CDR3 DNA sequence: TGTGCCAGCAGTTACGGGGCAACGTTTATGAACACTGAAGCTTTCTTT.

CDR3 residues: CASSLSQSQGEQFF. CDR3 DNA sequence: TGCGCCAGCAGCTTGTCACAATCTCAGGGGGAGCAGTTCTTC. V gene TRBV5-1 combines with J gene TRBJ2-1, with D tentatively TRBD1 (6 bases). Germline CDR1 reads SGHRS; CDR2 reads YFSETQ. V gave up 1 base and J gave up 10 bases, with 15 bases separating them. The CDR3 is 14 residues long.

V gene TRBV7-9 combines with J gene TRBJ1-6; D is possibly TRBD1 (5 bases). Germline CDR1 reads SEHNR; CDR2 reads FQNEAQ (reference sequence). There are 15 residues in the CDR3. Trimming left V 7 bases short and J 5 bases short, with 15 bases between. This CDR3 is CASNPTGTDNSPLHF. In DNA form, the CDR3 reads TGTGCCAGCAACCCGACCGGGACGGATAATTCACCCCTCCACTTT.

In its sample, this clone was seen a few times. This chain links TRBV3-1 (or the pseudogene TRBV3-2) with TRBJ2-7; D is undetermined. The germline V and J ends were trimmed by 5 bases and 6 bases, with 11 bases remaining between them. There are 12 residues in the CDR3. Germline CDR1 and CDR2: LGHDT and YNNKEL (reference sequence). In DNA form, the CDR3 reads TGTGCCAGCAGCAGGGAAAGAGCCGAGCAGTACTTC. Translated, it gives CASSRERAEQYF.

The chain carries TRBV18 and TRBJ2-7; D is undetermined. The CDR3 has 13 amino acids. Between the trimmed V and J ends, which lost 5 bases and 3 bases, there was a span of 11 bases. From germline, CDR1 is KGHSH and CDR2 LQKENI. The CDR3 here is CASSEITGYEQYF. CDR3 nucleotides: TGTGCCAGCTCAGAAATCACTGGCTACGAGCAGTACTTC. Full variable domain (outside the CDR3, taken from reference TRBV18 and TRBJ2-7): NAGVMQNPRHLVRRRGQEARLRCSPMKGHSHVYWYRQLPEEGLKFMVYLQKENIIDESGMPKERFSAEFPKEGPSILRIQQVVRGDSAAYFCASSEITGYEQYFGPGTRLTVT.

The V call is TRBV6-1, the J call TRBJ1-3; the D is unclear. V was trimmed by 2 bases and J by 16 bases, leaving 15 bases between them. This CDR3 is 12 amino acids long. CDR1 is MNHNS and CDR2 is SASEGT in the germline V gene. DNA of the CDR3: TGTGCCAGCAGTGAATTAAGTTCGATCGCCTATTTT. It translates to CASSELSSIAYF.

The chain is built from TRBV28 and TRBJ1-1; D not resolved. CDR3 length: 17 amino acids. V was trimmed by 2 bases and J by 4 bases, leaving 20 bases between them. The V gene's germline CDR1 is MDHEN and CDR2 SYDVKM. The CDR3 here is CASSLPPRGSSRTEAFF. DNA for the CDR3: TGTGCCAGCAGTTTACCTCCTCGGGGTTCTTCCCGCACTGAAGCTTTCTTT.

In its sample, this clone was seen once. The chain has TRBV2 and TRBJ2-3, with D perhaps matching TRBD1 (6 bases). The CDR3 length is 12 residues. CDR1 and CDR2 from the germline V gene are SNHLY and FYNNEI. V was trimmed by 8 bases and J by 1 base, leaving 7 bases between them. Here the CDR3 reads CASRQGTDTQYF. The CDR3 DNA follows: TGTGCCAGCCGACAGGGCACAGATACGCAGTATTTT.

The DNA of the CDR3 is TGTGCCAGCGGTGTAAAAGGATATGGCTACACCTTC. Protein product: CASGVKGYGYTF. J is TRBJ1-2 and V is TRBV28; D not certain. CDR3 length: 12 amino acids. CDR1 and CDR2 (germline): MDHEN, SYDVKM. V was cut by 8 bases and J by 5 bases, with 12 bases left in between.